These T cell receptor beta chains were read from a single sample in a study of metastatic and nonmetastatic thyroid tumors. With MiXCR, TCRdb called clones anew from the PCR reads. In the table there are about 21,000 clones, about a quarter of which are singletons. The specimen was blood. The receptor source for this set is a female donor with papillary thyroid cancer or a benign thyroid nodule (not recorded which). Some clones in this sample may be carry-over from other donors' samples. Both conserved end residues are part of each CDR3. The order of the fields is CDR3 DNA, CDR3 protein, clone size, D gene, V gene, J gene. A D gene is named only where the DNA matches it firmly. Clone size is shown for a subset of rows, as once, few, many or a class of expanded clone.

CDR3 DNA: TGTGCCAGCAGCTTATCACTAGCCATGGGACCGAACACCGGGGAGCTGTTTTTT
CDR3 protein: CASSLSLAMGPNTGELFF
clone size: once
D gene: NA
V gene: TRBV7-2
J gene: TRBJ2-2

CDR3 DNA: TGTGCCAGCAACACAGGGGGCCGGACTGAAGCTTTCTTT
CDR3 protein: CASNTGGRTEAFF
clone size: many
D gene: TRBD1
V gene: TRBV6-2/TRBV6-3
J gene: TRBJ1-1

CDR3 DNA: TGTGCCAGCAGCTTATCTGGACAGGGGAAACTAGCTAACTATGGCTACACCTTC
CDR3 protein: CASSLSGQGKLANYGYTF
clone size: many
D gene: TRBD1
V gene: TRBV13
J gene: TRBJ1-2

CDR3 DNA: TGTGCCAGCAGCTGGGATAGCGGGGAGACATACGAGCAGTACTTC
CDR3 protein: CASSWDSGETYEQYF
clone size: NA
D gene: TRBD2
V gene: TRBV7-3
J gene: TRBJ2-7

CDR3 DNA: TGTGCCAGCAGTTTAGGGACGAACACTGAAGCTTTCTTT
CDR3 protein: CASSLGTNTEAFF
clone size: many
D gene: NA
V gene: TRBV12-3/TRBV12-4
J gene: TRBJ1-1

CDR3 DNA: TGTGCCAGCTCGCGACGACAGACAGAGACCCAGTACTTC
CDR3 protein: CASSRRQTETQYF
clone size: NA
D gene: NA
V gene: TRBV18
J gene: TRBJ2-5

CDR3 DNA: TGTGCCAGCAGCTCCACCGGGACAGGGGGCAGTCAGCCCCAGCATTTT
CDR3 protein: CASSSTGTGGSQPQHF
clone size: NA
D gene: TRBD1
V gene: TRBV11-1
J gene: TRBJ1-5

CDR3 DNA: TGTGCCAGCAGTCCCGTTTCCCCCCTTTACGAGCAGTACTTC
CDR3 protein: CASSPVSPLYEQYF
clone size: many
D gene: NA
V gene: TRBV27
J gene: TRBJ2-7

CDR3 DNA: TGTGCCAGAAGCTTACGATGGATCTATGGCTACACCTTC
CDR3 protein: CARSLRWIYGYTF
clone size: NA
D gene: NA
V gene: TRBV5-3
J gene: TRBJ1-2

CDR3 DNA: TGTGCCAGCAGCTTATCAGGTAACAATTTGCAGTTCTTC
CDR3 protein: CASSLSGNNLQFF
clone size: NA
D gene: NA
V gene: TRBV11-3
J gene: TRBJ2-1

CDR3 DNA: TGTGCCACCAGTGATTTAGGACAGCGGGGGGATACGCAGTATTTT
CDR3 protein: CATSDLGQRGDTQYF
clone size: many
D gene: TRBD2
V gene: TRBV24-1
J gene: TRBJ2-3

CDR3 DNA: TGCAGCGTTGTGAGACTAGCGGGATACAATGAGCAGTTCTTC
CDR3 protein: CSVVRLAGYNEQFF
clone size: few
D gene: TRBD2
V gene: TRBV29-1
J gene: TRBJ2-1

CDR3 DNA: TGTGCCAGCAGCCAAGCCGTCGGTGAGCAGTTCTTC
CDR3 protein: CASSQAVGEQFF
clone size: many
D gene: NA
V gene: TRBV14
J gene: TRBJ2-1

CDR3 DNA: TGTGCCAGCAGCTTAGACGGGTCTGGGGCCAACGTCCTGACTTTC
CDR3 protein: CASSLDGSGANVLTF
clone size: many
D gene: NA
V gene: TRBV7-9
J gene: TRBJ2-6

CDR3 DNA: TGTGCCAGCAGCTTGGCCGGGCAAATCTACGAGCAGTACTTC
CDR3 protein: CASSLAGQIYEQYF
clone size: many
D gene: NA
V gene: TRBV5-4
J gene: TRBJ2-7

CDR3 DNA: TGCGCCAGCAGTTCGTCCGCCCTATATGGCTACACCTTC
CDR3 protein: CASSSSALYGYTF
clone size: medium-sized
D gene: NA
V gene: TRBV4-3
J gene: TRBJ1-2

CDR3 DNA: TGTGCCAGCAGTTACTCGACCAGGAATGAAAGACTGTTTTTT
CDR3 protein: CASSYSTRNERLFF
clone size: once
D gene: NA
V gene: TRBV6-5
J gene: TRBJ1-4

CDR3 DNA: TGTGCCAGCAGTCCAAGTCCCTTTGGGAACACTGAAGCTTTCTTT
CDR3 protein: CASSPSPFGNTEAFF
clone size: NA
D gene: NA
V gene: TRBV6-1
J gene: TRBJ1-1

CDR3 DNA: TGCAGTGCTGATGGGGGCAGGGGTGAAGCTGGCTACACCTTC
CDR3 protein: CSADGGRGEAGYTF
clone size: medium-sized
D gene: NA
V gene: TRBV20-1
J gene: TRBJ1-2

CDR3 DNA: TGCAGTGCCTCCCTCGGGGGCGGCAATCAGCCCCAGCATTTT
CDR3 protein: CSASLGGGNQPQHF
clone size: many
D gene: NA
V gene: TRBV20-1
J gene: TRBJ1-5

CDR3 DNA: TGTGCCAGTAGTTCACACCAGGGCAATCAGCCCCAGCATTTT
CDR3 protein: CASSSHQGNQPQHF
clone size: medium-sized
D gene: NA
V gene: TRBV19
J gene: TRBJ1-5

CDR3 DNA: TGTGCCAGCAGCCAATTCGACTTAGGGGGCGGGATTAGAGATACGCAGTATTTT
CDR3 protein: CASSQFDLGGGIRDTQYF
clone size: many
D gene: NA
V gene: TRBV4-2
J gene: TRBJ2-3

CDR3 DNA: TGTGCCAGCAGCTCCCGACGCAATACCGGGGGGCGCGAGCAGTACTTC
CDR3 protein: CASSSRRNTGGREQYF
clone size: medium-sized
D gene: NA
V gene: TRBV7-2
J gene: TRBJ2-7

CDR3 DNA: TGTACCAGCAGTTCCACCCGTCAGGGTGGGTCAGATACGCAGTATTTT
CDR3 protein: CTSSSTRQGGSDTQYF
clone size: NA
D gene: NA
V gene: TRBV12-3/TRBV12-4
J gene: TRBJ2-3

CDR3 DNA: TGTGCCAGCATTACCCGGGGGGGCGAGCAGTTCTTC
CDR3 protein: CASITRGGEQFF
clone size: once
D gene: TRBD2
V gene: TRBV6-2/TRBV6-3
J gene: TRBJ2-1

CDR3 DNA: TGCGCCAGCAGCCAAGAAGCGTTGGGTAGCGATCAGCCCCAGCATTTT
CDR3 protein: CASSQEALGSDQPQHF
clone size: many
D gene: NA
V gene: TRBV4-1
J gene: TRBJ1-5

CDR3 DNA: TGTGCCAGCAGGGGATCGGGTCCCTACGAGCAGTACTTC
CDR3 protein: CASRGSGPYEQYF
clone size: few
D gene: NA
V gene: TRBV6-2/TRBV6-3
J gene: TRBJ2-7

CDR3 DNA: TGTGCCAGCAGTGAGAGACAGGGAGGTCAGCCCCAGCATTTT
CDR3 protein: CASSERQGGQPQHF
clone size: NA
D gene: TRBD1
V gene: TRBV6-1
J gene: TRBJ1-5

CDR3 DNA: TGTGCCAGCAGCTTAGCGGGGGAGTACAATGAGCAGTTCTTC
CDR3 protein: CASSLAGEYNEQFF
clone size: NA
D gene: NA
V gene: TRBV7-2
J gene: TRBJ2-1

CDR3 DNA: TGTGCCAGCAGTCAGACAGGAAGGATCTACGAGCAGTACTTC
CDR3 protein: CASSQTGRIYEQYF
clone size: many
D gene: NA
V gene: TRBV6-1
J gene: TRBJ2-7

CDR3 DNA: TGCAGCGTTGTAGGGACTAAGGCCTACAATGAGCAGTTCTTC
CDR3 protein: CSVVGTKAYNEQFF
clone size: NA
D gene: TRBD2
V gene: TRBV29-1
J gene: TRBJ2-1

CDR3 DNA: TGTGCCAGTAGTATGGGGGTGGCAACTAATGAAAAACTGTTTTTT
CDR3 protein: CASSMGVATNEKLFF
clone size: NA
D gene: NA
V gene: TRBV19
J gene: TRBJ1-4

CDR3 DNA: TGTGCCACCACATACATGGTTGAAGCTTTCTTT
CDR3 protein: CATTYMVEAFF
clone size: many
D gene: NA
V gene: TRBV28
J gene: TRBJ1-1

CDR3 DNA: TGCAGTGCCGTAGGGTCTCTTAGTCAGCCCCAGCATTTT
CDR3 protein: CSAVGSLSQPQHF
clone size: medium-sized
D gene: NA
V gene: TRBV20-1
J gene: TRBJ1-5

CDR3 DNA: TGTGCCAGCCGATTTCTAGCGGATATAACCTACGAGCAGTACTTC
CDR3 protein: CASRFLADITYEQYF
clone size: many
D gene: TRBD2
V gene: TRBV6-4
J gene: TRBJ2-7

CDR3 DNA: TGTGCCAGCGTAATAATAGGGGGTACTTCTTATGGTTACACCTTC
CDR3 protein: CASVIIGGTSYGYTF
clone size: medium-sized
D gene: NA
V gene: TRBV19
J gene: TRBJ1-2

CDR3 DNA: TGTGCCAGTAGTATTAAGTCAGGGCTCACCGGGGAGCTGTTTTTT
CDR3 protein: CASSIKSGLTGELFF
clone size: medium-sized
D gene: NA
V gene: TRBV19
J gene: TRBJ2-2

CDR3 DNA: TGTGCCAGCAGCTCAACAGGGTGGCTAAACCTCTACTCTGGAAACACCATATATTTT
CDR3 protein: CASSSTGWLNLYSGNTIYF
clone size: few
D gene: NA
V gene: TRBV5-4
J gene: TRBJ1-3